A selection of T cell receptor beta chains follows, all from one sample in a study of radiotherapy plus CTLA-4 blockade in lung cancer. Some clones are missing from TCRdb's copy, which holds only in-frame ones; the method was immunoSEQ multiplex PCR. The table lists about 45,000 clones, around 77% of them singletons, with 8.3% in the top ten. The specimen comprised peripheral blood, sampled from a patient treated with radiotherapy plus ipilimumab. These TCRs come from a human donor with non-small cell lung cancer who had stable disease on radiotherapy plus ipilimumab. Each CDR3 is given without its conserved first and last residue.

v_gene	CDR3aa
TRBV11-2	ASSLDRVGLF
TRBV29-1	SVDKGNGYT
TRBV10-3	ASEGVYGYT
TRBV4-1	ASSQVWQGGNQPQH
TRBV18	ASSPRLTANNYGYT
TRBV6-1	ASNSRGGGEETQY
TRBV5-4	ASSLLSPWQPNEQF
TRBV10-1	ASSDRQNLPNEQF
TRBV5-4	ASSATGGETQY
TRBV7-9	ASSRTDSYNEQF
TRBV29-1	SVARTGVKDYGYT
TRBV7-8	ASSLNGQGMNTEAF
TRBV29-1	SPYTDTQY
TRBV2	ATTKDRQETQY
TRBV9	ASRSTGSGYT
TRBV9	ASGMGGTNTQY
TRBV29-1	SGREGGQETQY
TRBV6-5	ASSFRTTGMNTEAF
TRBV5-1	ASSLAGNSYEQY
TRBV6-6	ASSYGKRSY
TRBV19	ASSIRGAGELF
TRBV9	ASSVGLGRSLYEQY
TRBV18	ASSPMAGETQPQH
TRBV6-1	ASSLDRFGTEAF
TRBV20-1	SAPDSYGYT
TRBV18	ASSPEPGANSPLH
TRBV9	ASSVGVGQGLHGYT
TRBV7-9	ASSLEGGGYT
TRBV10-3	AISESGGGYT
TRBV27	ASSLYEQTSTDTQY
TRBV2	ASLPGDPSRQDEQF
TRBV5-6	ASSGSTDTQY
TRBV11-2	ASSSNRGASPEAF
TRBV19	ASSITKAGHHEAF
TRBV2	ASSGQFEAF
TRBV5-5	ASSLESGLNQPQH
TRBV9	ASSVGTQGSNYGYT
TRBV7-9	ASSLILAGNEQF
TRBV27	ASSSMKGSTGELF
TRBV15	ATSIGRGAAGTEAF
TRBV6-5	ASSSGQGLLPQH
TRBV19	ASTTGTGRFYGYT